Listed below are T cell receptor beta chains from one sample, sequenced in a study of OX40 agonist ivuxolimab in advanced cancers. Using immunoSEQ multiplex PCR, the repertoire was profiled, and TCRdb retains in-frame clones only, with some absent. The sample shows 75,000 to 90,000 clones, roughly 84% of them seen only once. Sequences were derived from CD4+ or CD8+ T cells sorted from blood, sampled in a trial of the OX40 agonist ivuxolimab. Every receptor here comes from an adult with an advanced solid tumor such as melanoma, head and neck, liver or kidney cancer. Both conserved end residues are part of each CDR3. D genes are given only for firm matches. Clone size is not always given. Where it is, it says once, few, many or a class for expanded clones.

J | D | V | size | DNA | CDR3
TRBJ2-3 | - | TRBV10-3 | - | TGTGCCATCAGGCGGCAGATCGGCACAGATACGCAGTATTTT | CAIRRQIGTDTQYF
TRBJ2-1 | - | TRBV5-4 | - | TGTGCCAGCAGCTTGGAAAGACAAACTTACAATGAGCAGTTCTTC | CASSLERQTYNEQFF
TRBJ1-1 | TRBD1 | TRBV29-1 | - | TGCAGCGCGACAGGGCTTTTCGCTGAAGCTTTCTTT | CSATGLFAEAFF
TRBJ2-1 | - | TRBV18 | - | TGTGCCAGCTCACCTGGGTACAATGAGCAGTTCTTC | CASSPGYNEQFF
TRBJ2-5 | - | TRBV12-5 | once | TGTGCTAGTGGTCTGCCGGGGCTCCAAGAGACCCAGTACTTC | CASGLPGLQETQYF
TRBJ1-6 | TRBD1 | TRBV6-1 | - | TGTGCCAGCAGTGACAGACAGGGGTCCAATTCACCCCTCCACTTT | CASSDRQGSNSPLHF
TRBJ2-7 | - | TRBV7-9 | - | TGTGCCAGCAGCCCAGGGGAGACCTCCTACGAGCAGTACTTC | CASSPGETSYEQYF
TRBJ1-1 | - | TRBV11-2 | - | TGTGCCAGCAGCTCGTGGACAGTCAAGAACACTGAAGCTTTCTTT | CASSSWTVKNTEAFF
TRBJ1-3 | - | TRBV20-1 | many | TGCAGTGCTAGTTGGGGAAACACCATATATTTT | CSASWGNTIYF
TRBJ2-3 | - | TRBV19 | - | TGTGCCAGTAGGGCCTCGATCGGAGACAGGCTGATGGGAGATACGCAGTATTTT | CASRASIGDRLMGDTQYF
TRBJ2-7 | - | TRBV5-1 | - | TGCGCCAGCAGGGATATAGTACGGGGCGAGCAGTACTTC | CASRDIVRGEQYF
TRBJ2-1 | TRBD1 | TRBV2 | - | TGTGCCAGCAGTGAAGGACAGGGAACCTACAATGAGCAGTTCTTC | CASSEGQGTYNEQFF
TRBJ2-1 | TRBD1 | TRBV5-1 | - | TGCGCCAGCAGTTTAAGGACAGGGGGCGGAAAATACAATGAGCAGTTCTTC | CASSLRTGGGKYNEQFF
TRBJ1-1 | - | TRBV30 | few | TGTGCCTGGTCCCAGGGCGGGCCTGAAGCTTTCTTT | CAWSQGGPEAFF
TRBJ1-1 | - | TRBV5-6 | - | TGTGCCAGCAGCCAGGGCGGGACTGAAGCTTTCTTT | CASSQGGTEAFF
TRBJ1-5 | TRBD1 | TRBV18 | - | TGTGCCAGCTCAACGACAGGGGATAAGAATCAGCCCCAGCATTTT | CASSTTGDKNQPQHF
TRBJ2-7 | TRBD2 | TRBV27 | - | TGTGCCAGCAGTTTATGGGGGGGAGGGACCCCCTACGAGCAGTACTTC | CASSLWGGGTPYEQYF
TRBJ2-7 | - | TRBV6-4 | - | TGTGCCAGCAGCTTAAGTTTACACTCGGGCGAGCAGTACTTC | CASSLSLHSGEQYF
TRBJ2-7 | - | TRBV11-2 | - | TGTGCCAGCGGGGTATACGAGCAGTACTTC | CASGVYEQYF
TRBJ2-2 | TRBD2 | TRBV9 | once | TGTGCCAGCAGCGCCCGGGACTACCTGCCCGGGGAGCTGTTTTTT | CASSARDYLPGELFF
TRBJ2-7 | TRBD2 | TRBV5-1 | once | TGCGCCAGCAGCTTGGGAGCTAGCGGGAGGGCCGTCTACGAGCAGTACTTC | CASSLGASGRAVYEQYF
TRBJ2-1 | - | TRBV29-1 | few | TGCAGCGTTGGTCCCGGGAATGAGCAGTTCTTC | CSVGPGNEQFF
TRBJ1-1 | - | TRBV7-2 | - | TGTGCCAGCAGGGGGGGAGTGAACACTGAAGCTTTCTTT | CASRGGVNTEAFF
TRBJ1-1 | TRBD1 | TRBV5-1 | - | TGCGCCAGCAGCCTATGGACAGGGAAAGGAACAGGAGCTTTCTTT | CASSLWTGKGTGAFF
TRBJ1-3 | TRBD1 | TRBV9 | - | TGTGCCAGCAGCTCACAGGGGGCGCTTTCTGGAAACACCATATATTTT | CASSSQGALSGNTIYF
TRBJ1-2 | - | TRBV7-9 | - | TGTGCCAGCAGCTTAGCGGAAGGTGGCTACACCTTC | CASSLAEGGYTF
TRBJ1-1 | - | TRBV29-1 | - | TGCAGCGTTGGAACTAGGGGGGATCTTATTCTTGAAGCTTTCTTT | CSVGTRGDLILEAFF
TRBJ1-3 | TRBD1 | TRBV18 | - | TGTGCCAGCTCACGAGACAGGGGAGCTGGAAACACCATATATTTT | CASSRDRGAGNTIYF
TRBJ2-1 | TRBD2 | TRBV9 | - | TGTGCCAGCAGCTCAGACGGGACTAGCGGGGATGAGCAGTTCTTC | CASSSDGTSGDEQFF
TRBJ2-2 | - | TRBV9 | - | TGTGCCAGCAGCTACTCCGGGACCCCGACCGGGGAGCTGTTTTTT | CASSYSGTPTGELFF
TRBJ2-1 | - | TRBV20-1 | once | TGCAGTGCTGTGCCCCACAATGAGCAGTTCTTC | CSAVPHNEQFF
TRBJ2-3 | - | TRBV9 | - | TGTGCCAGCAGCACCGTGGGTGGACGCACAGATACGCAGTATTTT | CASSTVGGRTDTQYF
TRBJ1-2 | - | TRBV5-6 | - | TGTGCCAGCAGCTCCTTTCCAGGGATCTATGGCTACACCTTC | CASSSFPGIYGYTF
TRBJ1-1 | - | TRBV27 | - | TGTGCCAGCAGTCAAAGGGCCTACTCGAACACTGAAGCTTTCTTT | CASSQRAYSNTEAFF
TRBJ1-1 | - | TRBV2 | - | TGTGCCAGCAGTGATTCTCCAATTTCCACTGAAGCTTTCTTT | CASSDSPISTEAFF
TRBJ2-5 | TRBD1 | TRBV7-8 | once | TGTGCCAGCAGCGGAACAACACAGGGGGCGACCTGGGAGACCCAGTACTTC | CASSGTTQGATWETQYF
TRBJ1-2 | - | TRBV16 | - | TGTGCCAGCAGCCAATCCGGTCTACTATATGGCTACACCTTC | CASSQSGLLYGYTF
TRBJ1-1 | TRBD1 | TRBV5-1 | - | TGCGCCAGCAGCTTGCGACAGGGGACTGAAGCTTTCTTT | CASSLRQGTEAFF
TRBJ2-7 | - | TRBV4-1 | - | TGCGCCAGCAGCCAAGACGGAGGGCTCAGAGTTCCCTACGAGCAGTACTTC | CASSQDGGLRVPYEQYF
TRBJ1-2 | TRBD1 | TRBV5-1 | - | TGCGCCAGCAGCTTGGGCGGGACAGGGGCCCGTTTGCGGGGCTACACCTTC | CASSLGGTGARLRGYTF
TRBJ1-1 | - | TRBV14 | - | TGTGCCAGCAGCCAGCAGGGGAGAAAATACACTGAAGCTTTCTTT | CASSQQGRKYTEAFF
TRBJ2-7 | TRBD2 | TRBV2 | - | TGTGCCAGCAGGCCCTCACTAGCGGGAGGGCCTTACCCTAGCTCCTACGAGCAGTACTTC | CASRPSLAGGPYPSSYEQYF
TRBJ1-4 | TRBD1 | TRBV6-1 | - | TGTGCCAGCAGTTTGAGACAGGGCCTGAATGAAAAACTGTTTTTT | CASSLRQGLNEKLFF
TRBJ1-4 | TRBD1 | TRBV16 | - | TGTGCCAGCAGCCCAGGGGGCGCGCGCGAAAAACTGTTTTTT | CASSPGGAREKLFF
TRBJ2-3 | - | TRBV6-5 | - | TGTGCCAGCAGTTACCTGGACGGGTACACAGATACGCAGTATTTT | CASSYLDGYTDTQYF
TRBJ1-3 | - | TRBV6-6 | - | TGTGCCAGCAGATCCCGGACAGCCTCTGGAAACACCATATATTTT | CASRSRTASGNTIYF
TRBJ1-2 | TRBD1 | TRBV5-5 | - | TGTGCCAGCAGCTTGGAGCCAGGGGGGAGATACTATGGCTACACCTTC | CASSLEPGGRYYGYTF
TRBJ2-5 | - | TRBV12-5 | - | TGTGCTAGTGGTTTGGTACCCACAGGGGAGACCCAGTACTTC | CASGLVPTGETQYF
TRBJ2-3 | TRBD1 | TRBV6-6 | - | TGTGCCAGCAGTTACTCGACAGGGGAAGGGACAGATACGCAGTATTTT | CASSYSTGEGTDTQYF
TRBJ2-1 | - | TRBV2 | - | TGTGCCAGCAGTCCTCAGTGGAGTGAGCAGTTCTTC | CASSPQWSEQFF
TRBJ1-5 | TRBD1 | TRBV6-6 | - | TGTGCCAGCAGTGGGACAGGCCCGGTGGGAAATCAGCCCCAGCATTTT | CASSGTGPVGNQPQHF
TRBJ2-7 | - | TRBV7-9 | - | TGTGCCAGCAGCTTCCCCCTCTACGAGCAGTACTTC | CASSFPLYEQYF
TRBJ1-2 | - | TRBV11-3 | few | TGTGCCAGCAGCTCCGGGACGCTTGACTACACCTTC | CASSSGTLDYTF
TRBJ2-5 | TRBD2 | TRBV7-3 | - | TGTGCCAGCAGCTCGACTAGCGGACCTCAAGAGACCCAGTACTTC | CASSSTSGPQETQYF
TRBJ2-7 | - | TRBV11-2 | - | TGTGCCAGCAGCTTAGATATCGGCGTTTCCTACGAGCAGTACTTC | CASSLDIGVSYEQYF
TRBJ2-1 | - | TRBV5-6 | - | TGTGCCAGCATCGGGCAGATATACAATGAGCAGTTCTTC | CASIGQIYNEQFF